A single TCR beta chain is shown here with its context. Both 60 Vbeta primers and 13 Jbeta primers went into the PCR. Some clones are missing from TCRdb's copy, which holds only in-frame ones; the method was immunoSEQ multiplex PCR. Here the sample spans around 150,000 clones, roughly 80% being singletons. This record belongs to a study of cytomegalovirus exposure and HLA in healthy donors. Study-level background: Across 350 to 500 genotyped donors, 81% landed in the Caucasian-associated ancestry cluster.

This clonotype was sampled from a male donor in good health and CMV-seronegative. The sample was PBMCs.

The DNA for the CDR3 is TGTGCCAGCAGCTTGAGCGGGAGGGCCTTATGGGATACGCAGTATTTT. It translates to CASSLSGRALWDTQYF. V and J are TRBV7-2 and TRBJ2-3; 10 nucleotides align to TRBD2. This CDR3 is built from 16 residues. The junction had 9 bases not matched to a gene; V was cut back by 3 bases and J by 6 bases. CDR1 is SGHTA and CDR2 is FQGNSA in the germline V gene.